This record looks at one T cell receptor (beta chain) sequence and its context. What it binds is unknown. General study findings and limits: Greatest tumor Treg TCR overlap was with tumor naive CD4+ cells. Tumor memory CD4+ T cell TCR gene usage was found to cluster with blood and lymph node memory CD4+ cells and with lymph node naive CD4+ cells.

Purified naive CD4+ T cells were depleted of CD25+ Tregs. After constant-region reverse-primer amplification, full-length variable regions underwent semi-nested PCR with Nested Universal Primer A. Each CDR3 protein is one row after TCRdb ran MiXCR on the 5' RACE reads. This table holds roughly 13,000 distinct CDR3 sequences, around 22% found once. Germline V gene sequence: CDR1 SGHTA, CDR2 FQGNSA. The CDR3 runs to 15 residues. V was cut by 6 bases and J by 3 bases, with 15 bases left in between. The sequence came from a female donor with breast cancer. The sequencing input was naive CD4+ T cells sorted from blood. Subset meaning: naive CD4+ T cells, CD4+CD45RA+CD25-. The J gene is TRBJ1-5, the V gene TRBV7-2; D is possibly TRBD1 (5 bases). This CDR3 reads CASRQNRNINQPQHF. DNA of the CDR3: TGTGCCAGCAGACAAAACAGGAACATCAATCAGCCCCAGCATTTT.